The sequence of this T cell receptor (beta chain) was determined in a study of blood T cells in healthy people across ages. The CDR3 extends over 16 amino acids. Germline CDR1 SGHAT, CDR2 FQNNGV. Between the trimmed V and J ends, which lost 5 bases and 4 bases, there was a span of 18 bases. Peripheral blood, roughly 11 milliliters per donor, was collected. Combining a sample-barcoded 5' primer with a J-beta primer mix, a second PCR ran for roughly 7 to 11 cycles. Per-sample output comprised a minimum of 3 million paired-end reads containing CDR3. TCRdb used MiXCR to reprocess the 5' RACE reads, holding one entry per CDR3 protein. The sample lists over a million distinct CDR3 sequences, around 55% seen once, with 5% to 7% in the top ten.

Input material: blood. The source is a man younger than 35 in good health. This sequence joins TRBV11-2 and TRBJ2-1, with D possibly TRBD2 on 7 matching bases. The CDR3 nucleotides are TGTGCCAGCAGCGCCCCCGGGGGGCGCGAGTACAATGAGCAGTTCTTC. Protein product: CASSAPGGREYNEQFF.